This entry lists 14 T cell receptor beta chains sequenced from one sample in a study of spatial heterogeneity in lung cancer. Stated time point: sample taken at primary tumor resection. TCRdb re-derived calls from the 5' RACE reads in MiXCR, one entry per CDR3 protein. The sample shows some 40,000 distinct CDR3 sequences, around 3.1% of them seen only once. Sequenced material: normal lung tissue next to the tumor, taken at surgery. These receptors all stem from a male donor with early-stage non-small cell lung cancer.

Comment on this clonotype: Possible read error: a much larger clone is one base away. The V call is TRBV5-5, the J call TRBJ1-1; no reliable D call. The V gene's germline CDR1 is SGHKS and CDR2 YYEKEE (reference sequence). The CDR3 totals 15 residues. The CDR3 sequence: CASSRTLWQSTGAFF. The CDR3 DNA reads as TGTGCCAGCAGCCGAACCCTTTGGCAGTCCACTGGAGCTTTCTTT.

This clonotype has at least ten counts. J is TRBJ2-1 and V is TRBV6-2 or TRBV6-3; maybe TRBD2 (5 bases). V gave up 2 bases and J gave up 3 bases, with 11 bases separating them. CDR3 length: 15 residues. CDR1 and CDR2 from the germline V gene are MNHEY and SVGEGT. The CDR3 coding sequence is TGTGCCAGCAGTTACGGGAGCGGTGTCTACAATGAGCAGTTCTTC. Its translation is CASSYGSGVYNEQFF.

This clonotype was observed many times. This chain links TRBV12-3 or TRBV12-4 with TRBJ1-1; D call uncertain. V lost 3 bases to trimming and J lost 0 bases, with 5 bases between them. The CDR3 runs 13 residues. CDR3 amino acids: CASSFILNTEAFF. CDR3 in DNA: TGTGCCAGCAGTTTTATTTTGAACACTGAAGCTTTCTTT.

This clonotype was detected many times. Here the CDR3 reads CASSQGRGGSTDTQYF. The CDR3 nucleotides read TGCGCCAGCAGCCAAGGGCGCGGGGGGAGCACAGATACGCAGTATTTT. The rearrangement joins TRBV4-3 to TRBJ2-3; 8 bases are a match to TRBD2. The germline V gene encodes CDR1 LGHNA and CDR2 YSLEER. V lost 1 base to trimming and J lost 0 bases; unmatched junction nucleotides: 3. This CDR3 has 16 amino acids.

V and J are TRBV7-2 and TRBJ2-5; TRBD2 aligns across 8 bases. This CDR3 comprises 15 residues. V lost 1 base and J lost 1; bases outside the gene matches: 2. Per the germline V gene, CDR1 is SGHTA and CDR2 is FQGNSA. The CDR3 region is CASSLVSGVQETQYF. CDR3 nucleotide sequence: TGTGCCAGCAGCTTAGTTAGCGGGGTCCAAGAGACCCAGTACTTC.

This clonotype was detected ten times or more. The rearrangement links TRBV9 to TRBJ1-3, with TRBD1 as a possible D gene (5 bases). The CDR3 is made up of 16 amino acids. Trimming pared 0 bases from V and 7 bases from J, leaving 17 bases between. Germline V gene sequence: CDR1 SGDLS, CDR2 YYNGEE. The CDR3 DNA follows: TGTGCCAGCAGCGTAGCGCTCAATCAGGGATCGAACACCATATATTTT. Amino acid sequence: CASSVALNQGSNTIYF.

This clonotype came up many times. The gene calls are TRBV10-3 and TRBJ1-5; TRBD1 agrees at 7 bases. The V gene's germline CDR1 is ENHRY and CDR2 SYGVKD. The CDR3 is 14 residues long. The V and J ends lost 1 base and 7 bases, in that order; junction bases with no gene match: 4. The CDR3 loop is CAISEFDREQPQHF. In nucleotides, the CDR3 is TGTGCCATCAGTGAGTTCGACAGGGAACAGCCCCAGCATTTT.

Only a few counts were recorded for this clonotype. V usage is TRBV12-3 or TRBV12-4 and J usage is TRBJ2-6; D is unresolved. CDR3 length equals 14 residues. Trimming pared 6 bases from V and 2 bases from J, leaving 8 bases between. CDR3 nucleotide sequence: TGTGCCAGCAGAACCTTAACTGGGGCCAACGTCCTGACTTTC. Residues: CASRTLTGANVLTF.

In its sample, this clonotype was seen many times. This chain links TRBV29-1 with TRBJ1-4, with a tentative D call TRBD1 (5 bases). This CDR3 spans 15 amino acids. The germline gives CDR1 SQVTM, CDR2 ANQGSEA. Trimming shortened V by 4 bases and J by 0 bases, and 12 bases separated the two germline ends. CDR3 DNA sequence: TGCAGCGTTGTGGTCCAGGGTACAACTAATGAAAAACTGTTTTTT. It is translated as CSVVVQGTTNEKLFF.

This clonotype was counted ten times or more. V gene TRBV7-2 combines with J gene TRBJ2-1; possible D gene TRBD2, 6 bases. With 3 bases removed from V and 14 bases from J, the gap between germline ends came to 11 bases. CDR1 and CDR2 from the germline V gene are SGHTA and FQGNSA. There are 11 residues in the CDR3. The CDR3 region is CASSFSWEEFF. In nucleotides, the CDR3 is TGTGCCAGCAGCTTTTCTTGGGAGGAGTTCTTC.

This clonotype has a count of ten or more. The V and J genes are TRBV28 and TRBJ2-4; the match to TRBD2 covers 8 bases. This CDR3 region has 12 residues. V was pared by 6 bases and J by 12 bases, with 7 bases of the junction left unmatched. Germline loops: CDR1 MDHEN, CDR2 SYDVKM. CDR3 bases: TGTGCCAGCAGGCCCGGGAGGGGTGATCAGTACTTC. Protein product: CASRPGRGDQYF.

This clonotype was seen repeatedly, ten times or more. The CDR3 bases are TGCAGTGCCCCCCCCGAGGGGAGCTCCTACGAGCAGTACTTC. Its protein is CSAPPEGSSYEQYF. The V and J genes are TRBV20-1 and TRBJ2-7; D tentatively reads TRBD1 or TRBD2 (5 bases each). CDR1 and CDR2 (germline): DFQATT, SNEGSKA (reference sequence). The CDR3 has 14 residues. The V gene lost 6 bases and the J gene lost 0 bases, with 15 bases spanning the gap.

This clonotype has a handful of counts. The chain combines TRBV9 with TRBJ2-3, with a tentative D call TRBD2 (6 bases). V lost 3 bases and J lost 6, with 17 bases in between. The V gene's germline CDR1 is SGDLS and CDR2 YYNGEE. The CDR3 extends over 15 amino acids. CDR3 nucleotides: TGTGCCAGCAGCGGACCTAGCGCACGGGCCGATACGCAGTATTTT. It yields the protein CASSGPSARADTQYF.

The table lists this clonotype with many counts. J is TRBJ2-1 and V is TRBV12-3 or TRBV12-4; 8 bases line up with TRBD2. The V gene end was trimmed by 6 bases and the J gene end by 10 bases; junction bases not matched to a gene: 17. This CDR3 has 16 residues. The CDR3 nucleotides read TGTGCCAGCAGGAACTCCGGGACTAGACAAAAAAGGGAGCAGTTCTTC. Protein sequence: CASRNSGTRQKREQFF.